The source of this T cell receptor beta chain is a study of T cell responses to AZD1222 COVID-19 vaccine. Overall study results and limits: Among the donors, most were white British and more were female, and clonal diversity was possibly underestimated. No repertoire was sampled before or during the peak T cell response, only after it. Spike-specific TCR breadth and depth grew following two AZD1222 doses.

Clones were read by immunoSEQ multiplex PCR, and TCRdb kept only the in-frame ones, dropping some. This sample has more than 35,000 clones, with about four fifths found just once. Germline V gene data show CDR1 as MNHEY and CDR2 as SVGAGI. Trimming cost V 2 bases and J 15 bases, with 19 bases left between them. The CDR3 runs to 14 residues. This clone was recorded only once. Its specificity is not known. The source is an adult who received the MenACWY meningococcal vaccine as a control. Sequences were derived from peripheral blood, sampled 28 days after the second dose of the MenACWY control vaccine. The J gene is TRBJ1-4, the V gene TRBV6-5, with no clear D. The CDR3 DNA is TGTGCCAGCAGTTACCAAACTAGCTCGAGGGCGGTGTTTTTT. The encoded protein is CASSYQTSSRAVFF.